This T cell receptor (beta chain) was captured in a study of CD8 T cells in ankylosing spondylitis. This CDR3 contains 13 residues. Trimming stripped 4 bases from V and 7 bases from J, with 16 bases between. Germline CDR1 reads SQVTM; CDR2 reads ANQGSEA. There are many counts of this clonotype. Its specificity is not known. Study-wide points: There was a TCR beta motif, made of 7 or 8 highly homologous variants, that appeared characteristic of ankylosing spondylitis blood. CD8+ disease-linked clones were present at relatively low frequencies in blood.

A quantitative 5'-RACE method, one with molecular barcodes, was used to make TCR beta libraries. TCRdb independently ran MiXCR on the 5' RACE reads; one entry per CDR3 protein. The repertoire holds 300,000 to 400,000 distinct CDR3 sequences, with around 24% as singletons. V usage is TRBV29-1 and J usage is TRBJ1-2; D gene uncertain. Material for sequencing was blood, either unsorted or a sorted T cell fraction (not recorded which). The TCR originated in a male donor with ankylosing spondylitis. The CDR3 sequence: CSVASPIWGGYTF. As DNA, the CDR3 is TGCAGCGTTGCCAGCCCGATCTGGGGTGGCTACACCTTC.